These 10 T cell receptor beta chains came from one sample sequenced in a study of beta chain features in type 1 diabetes. Study-wide findings and caveats: Across all four CD4+ subsets, people with type 1 diabetes showed modestly shorter TCRB CDR3s.

What these receptors recognize is not known. Isolated RNA was reverse transcribed in full, so expressed TCRB transcripts were sequenced. The data were produced by immunoSEQ multiplex PCR, yet TCRdb's version contains in-frame clones alone and is incomplete. This table has over 600,000 clones, approximately 13% appearing once. Material for sequencing was naive CD4+ T cells from blood. These receptors were collected from a man aged 25-45 years with type 1 diabetes.

This sequence joins TRBV9 and TRBJ1-5; D remains unclear. Trimming stripped 0 bases from V and 4 bases from J, with 11 bases between. Germline lookup yields CDR1 SGDLS and CDR2 YYNGEE. The CDR3 totals 15 residues. The CDR3 region is CASSVGPAKNQPQHF. The DNA of the CDR3 is TGTGCCAGCAGCGTAGGGCCCGCAAAGAATCAGCCCCAGCATTTT.

The rearrangement links TRBV27 to TRBJ1-6, with D maybe TRBD1 (6 bases). The CDR3 consists of 15 residues. Germline CDR1 and CDR2: MNHEY and SMNVEV (reference sequence). Trimming removed 2 bases from V and 9 bases from J, with 14 bases in between. As DNA, the CDR3 is TGTGCCAGCAGTTTAAGGTTGTGGGGGGCTTCACCCCTCCACTTT. Translating gives CASSLRLWGASPLHF.

With respect to this clone: Other DNA sequences in the sample encode the same CDR3. The chain carries TRBV7-9 and TRBJ2-1; 9 bases agree with TRBD2. The junction had 4 bases not matched to a gene; V was cut back by 5 bases and J by 2 bases. The germline gives CDR1 SEHNR, CDR2 FQNEAQ (reference sequence). This CDR3 has 15 residues. The CDR3 region is CASSPRGGAYNEQFF. The CDR3 DNA reads as TGTGCCAGCAGCCCGCGGGGGGGCGCCTACAATGAGCAGTTCTTC.

This rearrangement joins TRBV30 to TRBJ2-4, with D possibly being TRBD1 (6 bases). Germline assignment: CDR1 GTSNPN and CDR2 SVGIG (reference sequence). Trimming pared 0 bases from V and 5 bases from J, leaving 17 bases between. The CDR3 spans 16 residues. The CDR3 region is CAWSVKGVLQQNIQYF. CDR3 bases: TGTGCCTGGAGTGTGAAGGGGGTCCTCCAGCAAAACATTCAGTACTTC.

In its sample, this clone was seen a few times. Other DNA sequences of this sample code for an identical CDR3. This chain connects TRBV14 to TRBJ1-2; D is undetermined. This CDR3 is built from 12 residues. V shed 3 bases and J shed 4 bases, with 6 bases lying between them. The germline CDR1 and CDR2 sequences are SGHDN and FVKESK. CDR3 DNA sequence: TGTGCCAGCAGCCACGGACGCTATGGCTACACCTTC. Translation gives CASSHGRYGYTF.

The chain employs TRBV29-1 and TRBJ2-5; 9 bases line up with TRBD1. J was trimmed by 2 bases and V by 7 bases; bases with no gene match: 5. From germline, CDR1 is SQVTM and CDR2 ANQGSEA. The CDR3 totals 13 residues. The CDR3 coding sequence is TGCAGCGGTACAGGACAGGGGCAAGAGACCCAGTACTTC. As protein: CSGTGQGQETQYF.

The CDR3 reads CASSVATRTSGGADTQYF. CDR3 nucleotides: TGTGCCAGCAGCGTAGCTACGAGGACTAGCGGGGGAGCAGATACGCAGTATTTT. The J gene is TRBJ2-3, the V gene TRBV9; 13 bases are shared with TRBD2. This CDR3 spans 18 amino acids. Per germline, CDR1 SGDLS and CDR2 YYNGEE. V lost 0 bases to trimming and J lost 4 bases; unmatched junction nucleotides: 8.

The chain carries TRBV18 and TRBJ1-5, with 12 nucleotides matching TRBD1. The CDR3 consists of 16 residues. Germline CDR1 and CDR2: KGHSH and LQKENI. V shed 3 bases and J 7 bases; nucleotides not matched to a gene: 7. The CDR3 reads CASSPGQGATKQPQHF. CDR3 DNA: TGTGCCAGCTCACCGGGACAGGGGGCGACCAAACAGCCCCAGCATTTT. Full variable domain (outside the CDR3, taken from reference TRBV18 and TRBJ1-5): NAGVMQNPRHLVRRRGQEARLRCSPMKGHSHVYWYRQLPEEGLKFMVYLQKENIIDESGMPKERFSAEFPKEGPSILRIQQVVRGDSAAYFCASSPGQGATKQPQHFGDGTRLSIL.

This clone turned up a few times. The chain has TRBV6-6 and TRBJ1-2; D call uncertain. The CDR3 spans 12 residues. Deletions cut 5 bases from V and 6 bases from J, with 10 bases between. Germline CDR1 is MNHNY and CDR2 is SVGAGI (reference sequence). The CDR3 protein is CASSTLRHGYTF. CDR3 in DNA: TGTGCCAGCAGTACATTACGTCATGGCTACACCTTC.

This sequence joins TRBV20-1 and TRBJ1-1, with a tentative D call TRBD1 (5 bases). The CDR3 covers 11 residues. V was shortened by 4 bases and J by 11 bases, with 14 bases between the two germline ends. Germline CDR1 DFQATT, CDR2 SNEGSKA (reference sequence). The CDR3 region is CSATRGGPAFF. The CDR3 DNA is TGCAGTGCTACAAGGGGAGGGCCGGCTTTCTTT.